This TCR beta chain was captured in a study of blood T cell repertoires in COVID-19. Across the study: Specimens from acute and convalescent COVID-19 originated in the United States, Italy and Spain. The cDNA or gDNA used as material had been derived from T cells, B-cell-depleted T cells, or PBMCs.

The method was immunoSEQ multiplex PCR; TCRdb's version includes in-frame clones alone and lacks a portion of them. The sample comprises just under 300,000 clones, roughly 86% of which are singletons, and roughly 1.3% rests with the top ten. CDR1 is MNHNY, CDR2 SVGAGI, per germline (reference sequence). The CDR3 totals 13 residues. V shed 4 bases and J shed 5 bases, with 11 bases lying between them. The receptor's source is a man between 70 and 80 years old with acute or convalescent COVID-19. Sequencing was done on a sample of peripheral blood. This chain uses TRBV6-6 with TRBJ2-5; D is unclear. The CDR3 loop is CASSLFSGETQYF. In DNA, the CDR3 is TGTGCCAGCAGTTTGTTTTCCGGGGAGACCCAGTACTTC.